Presented here are 29 T cell receptor beta chains from one specimen sequenced in a study of blood T cell repertoires in COVID-19. TCRdb's table, derived via immunoSEQ multiplex PCR, lists solely in-frame clones and lacks some. The sample has tens of thousands of clones, about 90% seen once; the top ten hold approximately 12%. The specimen was peripheral blood. These receptors were collected from a man at least 80 years old with acute or convalescent COVID-19.

The chain carries TRBV9 and TRBJ1-4, with D maybe TRBD1 (5 bases). This CDR3 is 15 amino acids long. The V gene lost 0 bases and the J gene lost 1 base, with 7 bases spanning the gap. Germline V CDR1 and CDR2: SGDLS, YYNGEE. CDR3 nucleotides: TGTGCCAGCAGCGTAGGGAGGGGAACTAATGAAAAACTGTTTTTT. This gives the protein CASSVGRGTNEKLFF.

The rearrangement joins TRBV11-3 to TRBJ2-1, with D perhaps TRBD2 (5 bases). The ends were cut back, 3 bases at V and 9 bases at J, with 12 bases in the middle. The CDR3 runs 13 residues. Germline CDR1 SGHNT, CDR2 YENEEA. CDR3 DNA: TGTGCCAGCAGCTTCGGTGGTGGGAGTGAGCAGTTCTTC. Amino acids: CASSFGGGSEQFF.

The chain combines TRBV20-1 with TRBJ1-2; D not certain. The CDR3 totals 11 residues. The V gene's germline CDR1 is DFQATT and CDR2 SNEGSKA (reference sequence). Trimming pared 4 bases from V and 0 bases from J, leaving 3 bases between. The CDR3 loop reads CSATANYGYTF. CDR3 coding DNA: TGCAGTGCTACGGCTAACTATGGCTACACCTTC.

The genes are TRBV10-3 and TRBJ2-2, with unresolved D. Trimming removed 4 bases at V and 4 bases at J, with 13 bases between. The CDR3 loop spans 15 amino acids. Germline V CDR1 and CDR2: ENHRY, SYGVKD. The CDR3 nucleotides read TGTGCCATCAGTGTGAATAACCCCGGCACCGGGGAGCTGTTTTTT. It yields the protein CAISVNNPGTGELFF.

The rearrangement joins TRBV25-1 to TRBJ1-4; 8 bases align to TRBD1. With V trimmed by 1 base and J by 7 bases, 5 bases remained unmatched. Per the germline V gene, CDR1 is MGHDK and CDR2 is SYGVNS. This CDR3 spans 15 amino acids. CDR3 in amino acids: CASSELAGGVEKLFF. CDR3 nucleotide sequence: TGTGCCAGCAGTGAATTGGCAGGGGGCGTTGAAAAACTGTTTTTT.

The genes are TRBV2 and TRBJ2-3, with TRBD2 identical over 9 bases. Germline assignment: CDR1 SNHLY and CDR2 FYNNEI. The J segment lost 11 bases and the V segment lost 1 base, leaving 4 bases of the junction unmatched. The CDR3 is 13 residues long. The CDR3 DNA follows: TGTGCCAGCAGTGAAGTTACAGCGGGGGGGCAGTATTTT. Encoded protein: CASSEVTAGGQYF.

Remarks on this clone: At one end the junction does not follow the germline gene, possibly because of a read error. The chain links TRBV2 to TRBJ1-4; weak D call: TRBD1 (6 bases). Germline V lookup: CDR1 SNHLY, CDR2 FYNNEI. The CDR3 extends over 15 amino acids. The CDR3 DNA reads as TGTGCCAGCACTGAACAGGGCCTGGATGGTGAAAAACTGTTTTTT. It yields the protein CASTEQGLDGEKLFF. Looking up the rest from reference TRBV2 and TRBJ1-4 gives the full variable domain: EPEVTQTPSHQVTQMGQEVILRCVPISNHLYFYWYRQILGQKVEFLVSFYNNEISEKSEIFDDQFSVERPDGSNFTLKIRSTKLEDSAMYFCASTEQGLDGEKLFFGSGTQLSVL.

This chain connects TRBV29-1 to TRBJ2-3, with TRBD2 identical over 10 bases. V gave up 3 bases and J gave up 5 bases; unmatched junction bases: 8. The germline V gene has CDR1 SQVTM and CDR2 ANQGSEA. This CDR3 spans 15 amino acids. The CDR3 region is CSVEGSGGAIDTQYF. CDR3 bases: TGCAGCGTTGAGGGCAGCGGGGGGGCCATAGATACGCAGTATTTT.

J is TRBJ1-1 and V is TRBV21-1; the table's TRBD1 call for D was not verified on the DNA. TRBV21-1 is an annotated pseudogene. This CDR3 has 18 amino acids. The CDR3 nucleotides read TGTGCCAGCAGCAAAGGAGGACACGCTTTGAGGATGAACACTGAAGCTTTCTTT. Its protein is CASSKGGHALRMNTEAFF.

V gene TRBV7-2 combines with J gene TRBJ2-1; 9 bases match TRBD1. Looked up from germline, CDR1 is SGHTA and CDR2 is FQGNSA. Trimming removed 2 bases from V and 8 bases from J; junction bases left unmatched: 7. This CDR3 region has 15 residues. CDR3 bases: TGTGCCAGCAGCTTAAGAGGACAGGGGTGGGATGAGCAGTTCTTC. Its translation is CASSLRGQGWDEQFF.

The chain combines TRBV6-5 with TRBJ2-7; D possibly corresponds to TRBD2 (6 bases). V gave up 6 bases and J gave up 11 bases, with 11 bases separating them. The CDR3 runs to 10 residues. The germline gives CDR1 MNHEY, CDR2 SVGAGI. CDR3 protein: CASRAGREYF. In nucleotides, the CDR3 is TGTGCCAGCAGGGCGGGACGGGAGTACTTC.

The chain combines TRBV6-5 with TRBJ1-2; 9 bases map to TRBD1. The V gene end was trimmed by 0 bases and the J gene end by 8 bases; junction bases not matched to a gene: 1. Germline CDR1 and CDR2: MNHEY and SVGAGI. The CDR3 consists of 13 residues. The CDR3 here is CASSYSTGGGYTF. The CDR3 region has the DNA TGTGCCAGCAGTTACTCGACAGGGGGAGGCTACACCTTC.

The V gene is TRBV7-8, the J gene TRBJ1-2; 7 nucleotides match TRBD1. CDR3 size: 14 residues. The V gene end was trimmed by 5 bases and the J gene end by 5 bases; junction bases not matched to a gene: 8. Germline V CDR1 and CDR2: SGHVS, FQNEAQ. The CDR3 nucleotides read TGTGCCAGCAGCCCACCAGGGACAGTATATGGCTACACCTTC. It codes for CASSPPGTVYGYTF.

This chain joins TRBV4-2 and TRBJ2-7; D is ambiguous. CDR1 is LGHNA and CDR2 is YNFKEQ in the germline V gene. The CDR3 spans 15 residues. V lost 4 bases to trimming and J lost 3 bases, with 16 bases between them. The chain's CDR3 is CASSLERSERYEQYF. The CDR3 DNA reads TGTGCCAGCAGCCTAGAACGATCCGAGCGCTACGAGCAGTACTTC.

The rearrangement links TRBV10-2 to TRBJ2-1; 9 bases agree with TRBD1. The CDR3 covers 13 residues. Germline trimming cut 6 bases from V and 6 bases from J; bases unmatched to any gene: 3. In germline, CDR1 is WSHSY, CDR2 SAAADI. CDR3: CASSPDRGNEQFF. The DNA of the CDR3 is TGCGCCAGCAGCCCGGACAGGGGCAATGAGCAGTTCTTC.

The chain is built from TRBV7-6 and TRBJ2-2; 14 nucleotides agree with TRBD2. CDR1 is SGHVS and CDR2 is FNYEAQ in the germline V gene. The length of the CDR3 is 18 residues. The V gene end was trimmed by 6 bases and the J gene end by 0 bases; junction bases not matched to a gene: 6. Here the CDR3 DNA reads TGTGCCAGCAGACTGGGACTAGCGGGGGCTGCGAACACCGGGGAGCTGTTTTTT. It is translated as CASRLGLAGAANTGELFF.

V usage is TRBV2 and J usage is TRBJ1-1; TRBD1 is a possible D gene (6 bases). This CDR3 region has 16 residues. V was cut by 6 bases and J by 3 bases, with 20 bases left in between. In germline, CDR1 is SNHLY, CDR2 FYNNEI. CDR3 sequence (DNA): TGTGCCAGCAGCCCGGACAGCCTCTCGACGTACACTGAAGCTTTCTTT. Translating gives CASSPDSLSTYTEAFF.

This chain uses TRBV19 with TRBJ1-3; no clear D gene. The CDR3 runs to 15 residues. The germline V gene encodes CDR1 LNHDA and CDR2 SQIVND (reference sequence). V was shortened by 5 bases and J by 4 bases, with 15 bases between the two germline ends. The CDR3 DNA sequence: TGTGCCAGTAGTTCCGCGGGGTCGGGCGGAAACACCATATATTTT. It is translated as CASSSAGSGGNTIYF.

The genes are TRBV7-9 and TRBJ1-3; TRBD1 aligns across 10 bases. Trimming at V came to 4 bases and at J to 7 bases, leaving 10 bases not matched to a gene. This CDR3 is 16 amino acids long. Germline V lookup: CDR1 SEHNR, CDR2 FQNEAQ (reference sequence). In DNA form, the CDR3 reads TGTGCCAGCAGCTCATCCGGGACAGGGGAGAGGAACACCATATATTTT. This gives the protein CASSSSGTGERNTIYF.

The rearrangement uses TRBV19 and TRBJ1-2, with 8 bases that match TRBD1. The trim removed 5 bases at V and 3 bases at J, leaving 2 bases unmatched. The CDR3 extends over 13 amino acids. Germline V gives CDR1 LNHDA, CDR2 SQIVND (reference sequence). For the CDR3, the DNA is TGTGCCAGTAGTGTACAGGGGGACTATGGCTACACCTTC. Translating it yields CASSVQGDYGYTF.

The genes are TRBV12-3 or TRBV12-4 and TRBJ1-2, with D possibly being TRBD1 (5 bases). V lost 6 bases and J lost 5, with 13 bases in between. CDR3 length: 13 amino acids. Here the CDR3 DNA reads TGTGCCAGCAGCCCGGGGGGGGGATATGGCTACACCTTC. Translation: CASSPGGGYGYTF.

This clone was observed a single time. V and J are TRBV11-2 and TRBJ1-6, with 7 nucleotides matching TRBD1. The trim removed 5 bases at V and 8 bases at J, leaving 12 bases unmatched. This CDR3 contains 16 residues. CDR1 is SGHAT and CDR2 is FQNNGV in the germline V gene. CDR3 nucleotides: TGTGCCAGCAGCCTCGCGCCGAGGGGGCAAGATTCACCCCTCCACTTT. This translates into CASSLAPRGQDSPLHF.

The sample holds a few counts of this clone. This chain uses TRBV12-2 with TRBJ2-1; TRBD1 reflects the table's D call only, with no check against the DNA. TRBV12-2 is reported as a pseudogene. The CDR3 has 14 residues. The CDR3 here is CASRLAPQGNEQFF. The CDR3 DNA follows: TGTGCAAGTCGCTTAGCACCACAGGGAAATGAGCAGTTCTTC.

V is TRBV2 and J is TRBJ2-1, with D maybe TRBD1 (6 bases). The V gene lost 6 bases and the J gene lost 4 bases, with 10 bases spanning the gap. The CDR3 consists of 13 residues. The germline CDR1 and CDR2 sequences are SNHLY and FYNNEI. The CDR3 loop reads CASSLGQYNEQFF. In nucleotides, the CDR3 is TGTGCCAGCAGCCTTGGACAGTACAATGAGCAGTTCTTC.

This chain joins TRBV10-2 and TRBJ2-5, with 8 nucleotides matching TRBD1. Per the germline V gene, CDR1 is WSHSY and CDR2 is SAAADI. J was trimmed by 4 bases and V by 4 bases; bases with no gene match: 8. The CDR3 totals 15 residues. CDR3 amino acids: CASSGQGFNRETQYF. CDR3 nucleotide sequence: TGCGCCAGCAGTGGACAGGGGTTCAATAGAGAGACCCAGTACTTC.

The V call is TRBV7-2, the J call TRBJ2-7, with TRBD1 identical over 8 bases. V dropped 0 bases and J dropped 7; count of bases not matched to a gene: 5. CDR1 SGHTA and CDR2 FQGNSA come from the germline V gene. The CDR3 is 14 residues long. The CDR3 loop is CASSLAQGAGEQYF. As DNA, the CDR3 is TGTGCCAGCAGCTTAGCGCAGGGGGCGGGGGAGCAGTACTTC.

The V and J genes are TRBV5-1 and TRBJ2-3; D might be TRBD1 (6 bases). Trimming left V 0 bases short and J 2 bases short, with 13 bases between. CDR3 length equals 16 residues. CDR1 is SGHRS, CDR2 YFSETQ, per germline. CDR3 in DNA: TGCGCCAGCAGCTTGGGTGGGGGCTCATTCACAGATACGCAGTATTTT. This sequence encodes CASSLGGGSFTDTQYF.

The chain is built from TRBV7-9 and TRBJ1-4, with a possible D match to TRBD1 (6 bases). The germline V gene has CDR1 SEHNR and CDR2 FQNEAQ (reference sequence). Trimming took 4 bases from V and 4 from J, leaving 13 bases between them. CDR3 length equals 15 residues. CDR3 nucleotide sequence: TGTGCCAGCAGCTCGGTCAGGGGATTTAATGAAAAACTGTTTTTT. Its protein is CASSSVRGFNEKLFF.

The chain combines TRBV2 with TRBJ2-3; 7 bases agree with TRBD1. V lost 3 bases, J lost 3 bases, and 6 bases stayed unmatched. CDR1 is SNHLY, CDR2 FYNNEI, per germline. The CDR3 covers 15 residues. The CDR3 region has the DNA TGTGCCAGCAGTGAGACCCGGACAGGAACAGATACGCAGTATTTT. As protein: CASSETRTGTDTQYF. The entire variable domain, with the rest obtained from reference TRBV2 and TRBJ2-3, is as follows: EPEVTQTPSHQVTQMGQEVILRCVPISNHLYFYWYRQILGQKVEFLVSFYNNEISEKSEIFDDQFSVERPDGSNFTLKIRSTKLEDSAMYFCASSETRTGTDTQYFGPGTRLTVL.